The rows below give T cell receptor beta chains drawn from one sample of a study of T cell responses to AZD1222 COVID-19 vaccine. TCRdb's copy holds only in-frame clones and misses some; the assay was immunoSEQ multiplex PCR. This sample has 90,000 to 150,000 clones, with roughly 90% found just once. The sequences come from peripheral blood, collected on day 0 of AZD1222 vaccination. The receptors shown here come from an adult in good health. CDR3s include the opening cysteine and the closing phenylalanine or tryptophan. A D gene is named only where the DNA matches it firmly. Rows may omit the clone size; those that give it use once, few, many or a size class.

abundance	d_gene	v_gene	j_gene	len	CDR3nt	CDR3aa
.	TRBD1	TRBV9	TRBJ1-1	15	TGTGCCAGCAGCCCCCGGGACAGGGAACGGACTGAAGCTTTCTTT	CASSPRDRERTEAFF
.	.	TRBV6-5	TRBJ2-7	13	TGTGCCAGCAGCCGGCAAGGCGGAGGCGAGCAGTACTTC	CASSRQGGGEQYF
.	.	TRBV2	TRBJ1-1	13	TGTGCCAGCACTTCGGTCATGAACACTGAAGCTTTCTTT	CASTSVMNTEAFF
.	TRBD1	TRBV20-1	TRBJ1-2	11	TGCAGTGCTCTGGGACAGGACAGGTACACCTTC	CSALGQDRYTF
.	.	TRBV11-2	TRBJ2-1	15	TGTGCCAGCAGTCCAGGACAGGGAGGGGTCGATGAGCAGTTCTTC	CASSPGQGGVDEQFF
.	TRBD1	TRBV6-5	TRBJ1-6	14	TGTGCCACCATCGGGACAGGGGGATCTTCACCCCTCCACTTT	CATIGTGGSSPLHF
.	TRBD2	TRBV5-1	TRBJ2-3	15	TGCGCCAGCAGCTTGGATAGCGGGCGCACAGATACGCAGTATTTT	CASSLDSGRTDTQYF
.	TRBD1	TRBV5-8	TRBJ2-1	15	TGTGCCAGCAGCGCACCAACGACAGGGGTCAATGAGCAGTTCTTC	CASSAPTTGVNEQFF
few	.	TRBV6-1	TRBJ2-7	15	TGTGCCAGCAGTGAAGGAACGCTAGGGTCCTACGAGCAGTACTTC	CASSEGTLGSYEQYF
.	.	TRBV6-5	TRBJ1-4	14	TGTGCCAGCTCCCGGGCAGCAACTAATGAAAAACTGTTTTTT	CASSRAATNEKLFF
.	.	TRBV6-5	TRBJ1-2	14	TGTGCCAGCAGGGGGCGGGGAGCTAACTATGGCTACACCTTC	CASRGRGANYGYTF
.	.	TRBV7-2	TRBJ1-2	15	TGTGCCAGCAGCTCCGGGGGGGGCCGGGACTATGGCTACACCTTC	CASSSGGGRDYGYTF
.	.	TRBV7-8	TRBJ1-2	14	TGTGCCAGCAGCCCTGCCAGGGTGGGCTATGGCTACACCTTC	CASSPARVGYGYTF
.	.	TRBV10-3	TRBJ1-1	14	TGTGCCATCAGTGAGGGGGCTATGAACACTGAAGCTTTCTTT	CAISEGAMNTEAFF
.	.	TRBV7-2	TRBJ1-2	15	TGTGCCAGCAGCTTAAAACCGACAGGATTACTTGGCTACACCTTC	CASSLKPTGLLGYTF
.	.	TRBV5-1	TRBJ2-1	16	TGCGCCAGCAGCAGAATGACAGAGTTTGGTGGCAATGAGCAGTTCTTC	CASSRMTEFGGNEQFF
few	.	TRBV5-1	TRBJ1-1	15	TGCGCCAGCAGCTTAGTAGGCACCCAACGCACTGAAGCTTTCTTT	CASSLVGTQRTEAFF
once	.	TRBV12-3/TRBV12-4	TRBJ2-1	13	TGTGCCAGCAGTCCGCCCGACAAGAGGGGGCAGTTCTTC	CASSPPDKRGQFF
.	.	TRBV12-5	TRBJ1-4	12	TGTGCTAGTGGTTTGGATAATGAAAAACTGTTTTTT	CASGLDNEKLFF
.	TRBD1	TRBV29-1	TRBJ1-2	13	TGCAGCGTTGCGCCACAGGGGGCTTCGGGCTACACCTTC	CSVAPQGASGYTF
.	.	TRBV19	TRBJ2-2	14	TGTGCCAGTAGCGGCACACAGGGAACCGGGGAGCTGTTTTTT	CASSGTQGTGELFF
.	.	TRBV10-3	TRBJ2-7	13	TGTGCCATCAGGGAATCGGACAGCTACGAGCAGTACTTC	CAIRESDSYEQYF
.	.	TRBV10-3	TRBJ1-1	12	TGTGCCACCAAGACAGAGCCTACTGAAGCTTTCTTT	CATKTEPTEAFF
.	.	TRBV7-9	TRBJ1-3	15	TGTGCCAGCAGCTTACGGGGAAACTCTGGAAACACCATATATTTT	CASSLRGNSGNTIYF
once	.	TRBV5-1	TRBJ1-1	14	TGCGCCAGCAGCAGAAGTCAGATGAACACTGAAGCTTTCTTT	CASSRSQMNTEAFF
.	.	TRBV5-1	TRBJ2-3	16	TGCGCCAGCAGCTTGGCCCGGGGGCTTTACACAGATACGCAGTATTTT	CASSLARGLYTDTQYF
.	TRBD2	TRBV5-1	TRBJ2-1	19	TGCGCCAGCAGCTCGTCTTTAGGTAGCGGGGGGTACTCCTACAATGAGCAGTTCTTC	CASSSSLGSGGYSYNEQFF
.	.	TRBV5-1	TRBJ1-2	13	TGCGCCAGCAGACCACAGGGCAGAGTAGGCTACACCTTC	CASRPQGRVGYTF
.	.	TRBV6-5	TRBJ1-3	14	TGTGCCAGCATGAGGGGGAGTGCTGGAAACACCATATATTTT	CASMRGSAGNTIYF
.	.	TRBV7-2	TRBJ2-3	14	TGTGCCAGCAGCCCCGGGCCCTCGACAGATACGCAGTATTTT	CASSPGPSTDTQYF
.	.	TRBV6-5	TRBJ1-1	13	TGTGCCAGCAGCCTTGACAAGTACACTGAAGCTTTCTTT	CASSLDKYTEAFF
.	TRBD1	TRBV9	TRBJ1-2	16	TGTGCCAGCAGCGTGGGGACAGGGGGCGTTTTACGTGGCTACACCTTC	CASSVGTGGVLRGYTF
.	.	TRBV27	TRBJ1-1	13	TGTGCCAGCATTGAAGATCAGAACACTGAAGCTTTCTTT	CASIEDQNTEAFF